This T cell receptor (beta chain) was profiled in a study of technical replicates of blood from a handful of donors. V gave up 5 bases and J gave up 1 base, with 8 bases separating them. The germline V gene has CDR1 LNHNV and CDR2 YYDKDF (reference sequence). The CDR3 is made up of 13 amino acids. Method: immunoSEQ multiplex PCR; TCRdb's copy keeps in-frame clones and lacks some. Of 70,000 to 95,000 clones listed, approximately 96% are singletons. This clonotype was obtained from a human donor in good health. The gene calls are TRBV15 and TRBJ1-1; D uncertain. Sequencing was carried out using T cells isolated from PBMCs. CDR3 coding DNA: TGTGCCACCAGCCTAGGCTCGAACACTGAAGCTTTCTTT. Protein: CATSLGSNTEAFF.